These T cell receptor beta chains were read from a single sample in a study of cytomegalovirus exposure and HLA in healthy donors. The table came from immunoSEQ multiplex PCR; TCRdb's copy has only in-frame clones and leaves some out. Of roughly 66,000 clones listed, around 78% were seen once; the top ten hold less than 7.5%. The sample was PBMCs. These receptors were obtained from a man aged 50 to 59 in good health and CMV-seronegative. Both conserved end residues are part of each CDR3. The D gene is left open where the match is weak. Not every row has a clone size; where given, it reads once, few, many or a size class.

abundance | j_gene | d_gene | len | v_gene | CDR3aa | CDR3nt
NA | TRBJ2-1 | TRBD1 | 17 | TRBV2 | CASRKTSGTGGYNEQFF | TGTGCCAGCAGGAAGACTTCCGGGACAGGGGGTTACAATGAGCAGTTCTTC
NA | TRBJ2-7 | NA | 14 | TRBV5-1 | CASSLGQGPYEQYF | TGCGCCAGCAGCTTGGGGCAGGGCCCCTACGAGCAGTACTTC
NA | TRBJ2-7 | TRBD2 | 16 | TRBV11-2 | CASSRFWTGLADEQYF | TGTGCCAGCAGTCGATTTTGGACGGGACTAGCGGACGAGCAGTACTTC
NA | TRBJ2-2 | TRBD2 | 18 | TRBV9 | CASSVATSGSRETGELFF | TGTGCCAGCAGCGTAGCAACTAGCGGGTCGCGTGAGACCGGGGAGCTGTTTTTT
NA | TRBJ1-1 | TRBD1 | 15 | TRBV9 | CASSAQTGLNTEAFF | TGTGCCAGCAGCGCACAGACAGGGTTGAACACTGAAGCTTTCTTT
once | TRBJ2-1 | TRBD2 | 15 | TRBV5-8 | CASTLLRGGPNEQFF | TGTGCCAGCACCCTCCTGCGGGGGGGCCCCAATGAGCAGTTCTTC
few | TRBJ2-5 | NA | 16 | TRBV27 | CASSLIVSSVQETQYF | TGTGCCAGCAGTTTAATTGTTTCTTCGGTCCAAGAGACCCAGTACTTC
NA | TRBJ2-2 | TRBD2 | 14 | TRBV30 | CAWSVGSGGGELFF | TGTGCCTGGAGTGTGGGTAGCGGGGGCGGGGAGCTGTTTTTT
NA | TRBJ1-1 | TRBD1 | 18 | TRBV5-4 | CASSGPGTEFYMNTEAFF | TGTGCCAGCAGCGGACCCGGGACAGAATTTTACATGAACACTGAAGCTTTCTTT
once | TRBJ1-1 | NA | 15 | TRBV28 | CASSPTGGRATEAFF | TGTGCCAGCAGTCCAACCGGAGGCCGGGCCACTGAAGCTTTCTTT
NA | TRBJ2-7 | TRBD1 | 13 | TRBV29-1 | CSVDQGESYEQYF | TGCAGCGTTGATCAGGGGGAGTCCTACGAGCAGTACTTC
few | TRBJ1-2 | TRBD1 | 15 | TRBV19 | CASSVARTGEYGYTF | TGTGCCAGTAGTGTAGCCCGGACAGGGGAGTATGGCTACACCTTC
NA | TRBJ1-2 | TRBD1 | 15 | TRBV19 | CASSKTTGVNYGYTF | TGTGCCAGTAGTAAAACGACAGGGGTCAACTATGGCTACACCTTC
NA | TRBJ1-4 | TRBD1 | 14 | TRBV5-1 | CASSLDRGGEKLFF | TGCGCCAGCAGCTTGGACAGGGGTGGTGAAAAACTGTTTTTT
NA | TRBJ2-3 | NA | 12 | TRBV18 | CASSNRGDTQYF | TGTGCCAGCTCCAACCGGGGGGATACGCAGTATTTT
NA | TRBJ1-1 | NA | 16 | TRBV28 | CASIPGGGHPNTEAFF | TGTGCCAGCATTCCCGGGGGTGGACACCCGAACACTGAAGCTTTCTTT
NA | TRBJ1-6 | NA | 14 | TRBV6-6 | CASSYYSHNSPLHF | TGTGCCAGCAGTTACTACAGCCATAATTCACCCCTCCACTTT
NA | TRBJ1-1 | NA | 14 | TRBV6-5 | CASSYIGFGAEAFF | TGTGCCAGCAGTTACATAGGCTTCGGGGCTGAAGCTTTCTTT
NA | TRBJ1-1 | NA | 14 | TRBV16 | CASSQSRVPSAPVF | TGTGCCAGCAGCCAATCTAGAGTTCCGTCTGCTCCGGTCTTT
NA | TRBJ2-7 | TRBD2 | 14 | TRBV5-5 | CASSRAGLAYEQYF | TGTGCCAGCAGCAGAGCGGGACTAGCTTACGAGCAGTACTTC
NA | TRBJ1-2 | TRBD1 | 13 | TRBV27 | CASRPGQTYGYTF | TGTGCCAGCAGGCCGGGACAGACCTATGGCTACACCTTC
NA | TRBJ1-5 | NA | 14 | TRBV2 | CASSGGQGHQPQHF | TGTGCCAGCAGTGGGGGGCAGGGACATCAGCCCCAGCATTTT